This T cell receptor (beta chain) originates from a study of beta chain features in type 1 diabetes. The CDR3 has 13 amino acids. Trimming left V 4 bases short and J 4 bases short, with 11 bases between. Germline V gene lookup returns CDR1 MNHNY and CDR2 SVGAGI (reference sequence). All of the isolated RNA was reverse transcribed, so expressed TCRB transcripts were sequenced. Here immunoSEQ multiplex PCR was the method, and the copy in TCRdb shows in-frame clones only, minus some. In the table there are under 350,000 clones, around 7.3% of which are singletons. Sequencing was carried out using central memory CD4+ T cells from blood. The chain employs TRBV6-6 and TRBJ2-7, with a possible D match to TRBD2 (5 bases). The sequence derives from a woman between 18 and 29 years old in good health. The CDR3 DNA reads TGTGCCAGCAGTTCTGACGGGGTGTACGAGCAGTACTTC. This encodes CASSSDGVYEQYF.